This TCR beta chain came from a study of cytomegalovirus exposure and HLA in healthy donors. On the study more broadly: A subsequent analysis stated that the 95 to 150 validation repertoires were run on the same platform as the roughly 710 first-cohort repertoires.

Whole-study results and caveats: TCR sequences were mostly rare, though some public TCRs occurred in many donors. Through in vitro validation, three CMV-associated chains were shown to be specific for CMV antigens. Cytomegalovirus status was reportedly diagnosed by the classifier with high specificity and sensitivity.

The sample holds a few counts of this clone. No antigen is known for it. Trimming cost V 6 bases and J 2 bases; bases outside gene matches: 9. Germline-derived CDR1 and CDR2 are KGHSH and LQKENI. This CDR3 is 15 amino acids long. The data were produced by immunoSEQ multiplex PCR, yet TCRdb's version contains in-frame clones alone and is incomplete. The sample includes about 250,000 clones, about 90% of them seen just once. Source material: PBMCs. The genes are TRBV18 and TRBJ1-2; the match to TRBD1 covers 7 bases. The clonotype originates from a man between 18 and 35 years old in good health and CMV-seropositive. The CDR3 DNA reads TGTGCCAGCTCTTACCAGGGGGTAGGAAACTATGGCTACACCTTC. This encodes CASSYQGVGNYGYTF.